This TCR beta chain originates from a study of Ad26.COV2.S vaccination and SARS-CoV-2 variants. Study information: Trial arm assignment for the donor was COV1001 Ad26.COV2.S. Notes on the study in general: Assessments of TCR breadth and depth may have underestimated the total T cell responses.

Assay used: immunoSEQ multiplex PCR; TCRdb lists only in-frame clones, some missing. Altogether over 300,000 clones are present, roughly 80% being singletons, with the ten largest covering around 7%. Treatment defined: 15 to 20 received Ad26.COV2.S at low or high dose, single or two shots; several received placebo; per-sample allocation not given. Specimen acquisition occurred on day 63 following the initial vaccine or placebo injection. A Boston donor was an adult aged 18-55 years. Participants' vaccine, an Ad26 vector, delivered Wuhan-strain SARS-CoV-2 spike. This CDR3 has 13 amino acids. Trimming stripped 6 bases from V and 1 base from J, with 10 bases between. The V gene's germline CDR1 is SGHNT and CDR2 YYREEE (reference sequence). As to this clone: Its antigen remains unknown.

The gene calls are TRBV5-4 and TRBJ2-5; D unclear. The source material was peripheral blood, sampled in a trial of Ad26.COV2.S vaccine versus placebo. The source is a person between 18 and 65 years old who received the Ad26.COV2.S COVID-19 vaccine or a placebo. CDR3 amino acids: CASTLWGQETQYF. The CDR3 DNA reads as TGTGCCAGCACCCTTTGGGGCCAAGAGACCCAGTACTTC.